What follows describes a single TCR beta chain. Its antigen is unknown. Clones were sequenced by immunoSEQ multiplex PCR, and TCRdb holds only the in-frame ones, with some missing. The profile shows 5,400 or so clones, under 65% of them singletons. This sample is drawn from a study of CD8 T cell repertoires and HIV-1 epitope variants. Germline V gives CDR1 LNHDA, CDR2 SQIVND (reference sequence). V was pared by 6 bases and J by 4 bases, with 12 bases of the junction left unmatched. There are 16 residues in the CDR3. The J gene is TRBJ1-5, the V gene TRBV19; 7 bases are a match to TRBD1. This receptor was identified in a male donor with HIV. The sequencing input was cultured CD8+ T cells derived from PBMCs. The CDR3: CASSAVDRVDNQPQHF. CDR3 in DNA: TGTGCCAGTAGCGCGGTTGACAGGGTAGATAATCAGCCCCAGCATTTT.